The rows below give T cell receptor beta chains drawn from one sample of a study of blood T cells in healthy people across ages. TCRdb reanalysed the 5' RACE reads using MiXCR and keeps one entry per CDR3 protein. The sample shows about a million distinct CDR3 sequences, just over 50% of them seen only once. What was sequenced was blood. The receptors were sampled from a woman aged 60-75 years in good health. The CDR3 runs from the conserved cysteine through the conserved F or W. D genes are given only for firm matches. Rows give clone size only sometimes, using once, few, many, or a class for an expanded clone.

j_call: TRBJ2-5; clone_size: -; v_call: TRBV12-3/TRBV12-4; d_call: TRBD2; cdr3_aa: CASSALRAGVETQYF; cdr3_nt: TGTGCCAGCAGTGCCTTACGAGCGGGAGTAGAGACCCAGTACTTC
j_call: TRBJ2-4; clone_size: -; v_call: TRBV28; d_call: -; cdr3_aa: CASSLLGDKQYF; cdr3_nt: TGTGCCAGCAGTTTACTCGGCGACAAGCAGTACTTC
j_call: TRBJ2-1; clone_size: few; v_call: TRBV29-1; d_call: -; cdr3_aa: CSVEGGGAGRWNEQFF; cdr3_nt: TGCAGCGTTGAAGGGGGAGGTGCGGGGCGGTGGAATGAGCAGTTCTTC
j_call: TRBJ1-1; clone_size: -; v_call: TRBV7-2; d_call: TRBD1; cdr3_aa: CASSSDRGCMNTEAFF; cdr3_nt: TGTGCCAGCAGCTCGGACAGGGGGTGTATGAACACTGAAGCTTTCTTT
j_call: TRBJ2-7; clone_size: -; v_call: TRBV30; d_call: TRBD1; cdr3_aa: CAWRPDRENEQYF; cdr3_nt: TGTGCCTGGAGACCGGACAGGGAAAACGAGCAGTACTTC
j_call: TRBJ2-7; clone_size: -; v_call: TRBV20-1; d_call: TRBD1; cdr3_aa: CSALPTGATYEQYF; cdr3_nt: TGCAGTGCTTTACCGACAGGGGCTACCTACGAGCAGTACTTC
j_call: TRBJ2-3; clone_size: -; v_call: TRBV20-1; d_call: TRBD2; cdr3_aa: CSARLAGRTDTQYF; cdr3_nt: TGCAGTGCAAGACTAGCGGGACGGACAGATACGCAGTATTTT
j_call: TRBJ2-7; clone_size: -; v_call: TRBV5-5; d_call: -; cdr3_aa: CASSLSQGPPEQYF; cdr3_nt: TGTGCCAGCAGCTTGAGTCAGGGCCCGCCCGAGCAGTACTTC
j_call: TRBJ2-5; clone_size: many; v_call: TRBV12-3/TRBV12-4; d_call: TRBD2; cdr3_aa: CASSSPGLVETQYF; cdr3_nt: TGTGCCAGCAGTTCACCGGGACTAGTTGAGACCCAGTACTTC
j_call: TRBJ2-5; clone_size: -; v_call: TRBV18; d_call: -; cdr3_aa: CASSPAAEETQYF; cdr3_nt: TGTGCCAGCTCACCTGCAGCAGAAGAGACCCAGTACTTC
j_call: TRBJ1-1; clone_size: -; v_call: TRBV20-1; d_call: -; cdr3_aa: CSASLRNEAFF; cdr3_nt: TGCAGTGCTAGTCTCAGGAATGAAGCTTTCTTT
j_call: TRBJ2-7; clone_size: once; v_call: TRBV2; d_call: -; cdr3_aa: CASSESREYEQYF; cdr3_nt: TGTGCCAGCAGTGAATCTCGGGAATACGAGCAGTACTTC
j_call: TRBJ2-3; clone_size: many; v_call: TRBV12-3/TRBV12-4; d_call: -; cdr3_aa: CASTQLGGITDTQYF; cdr3_nt: TGTGCCAGCACCCAACTAGGGGGAATTACAGATACGCAGTATTTT
j_call: TRBJ1-2; clone_size: -; v_call: TRBV25-1; d_call: -; cdr3_aa: CASSVGRGDGYTF; cdr3_nt: TGTGCCAGCAGTGTGGGGAGGGGAGATGGCTACACCTTC
j_call: TRBJ2-1; clone_size: -; v_call: TRBV4-3; d_call: -; cdr3_aa: CASSQTPNEQFF; cdr3_nt: TGCGCCAGCAGCCAAACACCTAATGAGCAGTTCTTC
j_call: TRBJ2-5; clone_size: -; v_call: TRBV29-1; d_call: -; cdr3_aa: CSVENRYQETQYF; cdr3_nt: TGCAGCGTTGAAAACAGATACCAAGAGACCCAGTACTTC
j_call: TRBJ1-2; clone_size: few; v_call: TRBV6-6; d_call: -; cdr3_aa: CASSRTAIYGYTF; cdr3_nt: TGTGCCAGCAGTCGGACAGCGATCTATGGCTACACCTTC
j_call: TRBJ2-5; clone_size: -; v_call: TRBV2; d_call: -; cdr3_aa: CASSGRTKEEETQYF; cdr3_nt: TGTGCCAGCAGTGGCCGGACGAAGGAGGAGGAGACCCAGTACTTC
j_call: TRBJ2-2; clone_size: once; v_call: TRBV12-3/TRBV12-4; d_call: -; cdr3_aa: CASSLPDFLNTGELFF; cdr3_nt: TGTGCCAGCAGTTTGCCGGACTTCTTGAACACCGGGGAGCTGTTTTTT
j_call: TRBJ2-1; clone_size: -; v_call: TRBV5-1; d_call: TRBD1; cdr3_aa: CASSPRQGNNEQFF; cdr3_nt: TGCGCCAGCAGCCCGAGACAGGGAAACAATGAGCAGTTCTTC
j_call: TRBJ1-2; clone_size: -; v_call: TRBV2; d_call: -; cdr3_aa: CASRESGGGYTF; cdr3_nt: TGTGCCAGCAGAGAGTCTGGGGGAGGCTACACCTTC
j_call: TRBJ1-6; clone_size: few; v_call: TRBV27; d_call: -; cdr3_aa: CASSLSGGSPLHF; cdr3_nt: TGTGCCAGCAGCTTGTCAGGCGGTTCACCCCTCCACTTT
j_call: TRBJ2-7; clone_size: few; v_call: TRBV29-1; d_call: -; cdr3_aa: CSVGTSGQTYEQYF; cdr3_nt: TGCAGCGTTGGTACCTCCGGACAGACCTACGAGCAGTACTTC
j_call: TRBJ1-5; clone_size: -; v_call: TRBV25-1; d_call: -; cdr3_aa: CASSEGMEGNQPQHF; cdr3_nt: TGTGCCAGCAGTGAGGGGATGGAGGGCAATCAGCCCCAGCATTTT
j_call: TRBJ1-1; clone_size: -; v_call: TRBV15; d_call: -; cdr3_aa: CATSREKGQNTEAFF; cdr3_nt: TGTGCCACCAGCAGAGAGAAGGGGCAGAACACTGAAGCTTTCTTT
j_call: TRBJ2-5; clone_size: -; v_call: TRBV4-2; d_call: TRBD2; cdr3_aa: CASSQQTSGQETQYF; cdr3_nt: TGTGCCAGCAGCCAACAGACTAGCGGACAAGAGACCCAGTACTTC
j_call: TRBJ2-4; clone_size: -; v_call: TRBV2; d_call: -; cdr3_aa: CASSGHFLAKNIQYF; cdr3_nt: TGTGCCAGCAGCGGACATTTCCTAGCCAAAAACATTCAGTACTTC
j_call: TRBJ2-7; clone_size: few; v_call: TRBV27; d_call: -; cdr3_aa: CASSLFPPGDYEQYF; cdr3_nt: TGTGCCAGCAGTTTATTCCCACCCGGGGACTACGAGCAGTACTTC
j_call: TRBJ2-3; clone_size: -; v_call: TRBV28; d_call: TRBD2; cdr3_aa: CASSSGTSGRTSTDTQYF; cdr3_nt: TGTGCCAGCAGTTCGGGGACTAGCGGGAGGACTAGCACAGATACGCAGTATTTT
j_call: TRBJ2-1; clone_size: -; v_call: TRBV4-1; d_call: -; cdr3_aa: CASSLLTGPYNEQFF; cdr3_nt: TGCGCCAGCAGCCTCTTGACGGGACCGTACAATGAGCAGTTCTTC
j_call: TRBJ2-1; clone_size: -; v_call: TRBV6-6; d_call: TRBD2; cdr3_aa: CASSPIGLAVHNEQFF; cdr3_nt: TGTGCCAGCAGTCCGATAGGGCTAGCGGTACACAATGAGCAGTTCTTC
j_call: TRBJ2-5; clone_size: few; v_call: TRBV7-6; d_call: TRBD1; cdr3_aa: CASSLVGQGARETQYF; cdr3_nt: TGTGCCAGCAGCTTAGTAGGACAGGGGGCCAGGGAGACCCAGTACTTC
j_call: TRBJ2-2; clone_size: -; v_call: TRBV11-1; d_call: TRBD2; cdr3_aa: CASSLLGGTSARRPNTGELFF; cdr3_nt: TGTGCCAGCAGCTTATTGGGTGGAACTAGCGCCCGGCGACCGAACACCGGGGAGCTGTTTTTT
j_call: TRBJ2-7; clone_size: -; v_call: TRBV12-3/TRBV12-4; d_call: -; cdr3_aa: CASSLDGVTYNEQYF; cdr3_nt: TGTGCCAGCAGTTTAGATGGGGTGACCTACAATGAGCAGTACTTC
j_call: TRBJ2-7; clone_size: many; v_call: TRBV27; d_call: -; cdr3_aa: CASRWGGEQYF; cdr3_nt: TGTGCCAGCAGATGGGGTGGAGAGCAGTACTTC
j_call: TRBJ2-6; clone_size: once; v_call: TRBV30; d_call: -; cdr3_aa: CAWSVGFGANVLTF; cdr3_nt: TGTGCCTGGAGTGTAGGGTTCGGGGCCAACGTCCTGACTTTC
j_call: TRBJ2-7; clone_size: -; v_call: TRBV6-2/TRBV6-3; d_call: -; cdr3_aa: CASNRATYEQYF; cdr3_nt: TGTGCCAGCAATAGGGCAACGTACGAGCAGTACTTC
j_call: TRBJ2-1; clone_size: -; v_call: TRBV5-1; d_call: -; cdr3_aa: CASSLEPRYNEQFF; cdr3_nt: TGCGCCAGCAGCTTGGAGCCGCGCTACAATGAGCAGTTCTTC
j_call: TRBJ2-3; clone_size: once; v_call: TRBV3-1; d_call: TRBD2; cdr3_aa: CASSHSGGGTDTQYF; cdr3_nt: TGTGCCAGCAGCCACTCGGGAGGCGGCACAGATACGCAGTATTTT
j_call: TRBJ2-5; clone_size: few; v_call: TRBV29-1; d_call: TRBD2; cdr3_aa: CSVETSGSGETQYF; cdr3_nt: TGCAGCGTTGAAACTAGCGGGAGCGGAGAGACCCAGTACTTC
j_call: TRBJ1-1; clone_size: -; v_call: TRBV12-3/TRBV12-4; d_call: -; cdr3_aa: CASSLQSATEAFF; cdr3_nt: TGTGCCAGCAGTTTACAGTCTGCCACTGAAGCTTTCTTT
j_call: TRBJ1-1; clone_size: few; v_call: TRBV6-5; d_call: -; cdr3_aa: CASTPGSMNTEAFF; cdr3_nt: TGTGCCAGCACCCCGGGGTCAATGAACACTGAAGCTTTCTTT
j_call: TRBJ2-7; clone_size: -; v_call: TRBV11-2; d_call: -; cdr3_aa: CASSVGRGGLYEQYF; cdr3_nt: TGTGCCAGCAGTGTTGGGAGGGGGGGACTCTACGAGCAGTACTTC
j_call: TRBJ2-1; clone_size: -; v_call: TRBV6-2/TRBV6-3; d_call: TRBD2; cdr3_aa: CASSYPIPLLAGGPGSYNEQFF; cdr3_nt: TGTGCCAGCAGTTACCCTATCCCTTTACTAGCGGGAGGGCCGGGCTCCTACAATGAGCAGTTCTTC
j_call: TRBJ2-3; clone_size: few; v_call: TRBV29-1; d_call: -; cdr3_aa: CSAPLGAPTDTQYF; cdr3_nt: TGCAGCGCCCCCCTCGGGGCCCCCACAGATACGCAGTATTTT
j_call: TRBJ1-2; clone_size: -; v_call: TRBV7-2; d_call: TRBD1; cdr3_aa: CASSSWGQPYGYTF; cdr3_nt: TGTGCCAGCAGCTCCTGGGGACAGCCTTATGGCTACACCTTC
j_call: TRBJ1-1; clone_size: -; v_call: TRBV20-1; d_call: -; cdr3_aa: CSASYDRTRNTEAFF; cdr3_nt: TGCAGTGCTAGTTATGACAGGACAAGGAACACTGAAGCTTTCTTT
j_call: TRBJ2-3; clone_size: few; v_call: TRBV10-3; d_call: TRBD1; cdr3_aa: CATGQVDSTDTQYF; cdr3_nt: TGTGCCACAGGACAGGTGGATAGCACAGATACGCAGTATTTT
j_call: TRBJ2-5; clone_size: -; v_call: TRBV12-3/TRBV12-4; d_call: -; cdr3_aa: CASIADQSFGDEQYF; cdr3_nt: TGTGCCAGCATTGCGGACCAAAGCTTCGGTGATGAGCAGTACTTC
j_call: TRBJ2-5; clone_size: -; v_call: TRBV28; d_call: TRBD1; cdr3_aa: CASSNPSDRAQETQYF; cdr3_nt: TGTGCCAGCAGTAACCCGTCGGACAGGGCCCAAGAGACCCAGTACTTC
j_call: TRBJ2-7; clone_size: -; v_call: TRBV6-2/TRBV6-3; d_call: -; cdr3_aa: CAVAAFGDERYF; cdr3_nt: TGTGCCGTGGCGGCTTTCGGAGACGAGCGGTACTTC
j_call: TRBJ2-5; clone_size: -; v_call: TRBV5-8; d_call: -; cdr3_aa: CASSLQGWETQYF; cdr3_nt: TGTGCCAGCAGCCTCCAAGGTTGGGAGACCCAGTACTTC
j_call: TRBJ2-5; clone_size: -; v_call: TRBV3-1; d_call: -; cdr3_aa: CASSQDNHNEQYF; cdr3_nt: TGTGCCAGCAGCCAAGACAACCACAATGAGCAGTACTTC
j_call: TRBJ2-5; clone_size: few; v_call: TRBV6-6; d_call: -; cdr3_aa: CASRRRIETQYF; cdr3_nt: TGTGCCAGCCGCCGAAGGATCGAGACCCAGTACTTC